A single sample is the source of the 2 T cell receptor beta chains below, sequenced in a study of T cells in Graves' hyperthyroidism and ophthalmopathy. Researchers took RNA transcripts and amplified the TCR beta CDR3 regions from them. The HTBI primer set was used in a first-round RT-PCR of the TCR CDR3. TCRdb used MiXCR to reprocess the multiplex PCR reads, holding one entry per CDR3 protein. The sample yields about 300,000 distinct CDR3 sequences, about 13% seen once. The sample taken for sequencing was blood. These receptors were taken from a woman aged 40 to 50 with Graves' hyperthyroidism.

This clonotype was found many times. The J gene is TRBJ1-4, the V gene TRBV6-1; TRBD1 aligns across 8 bases. J gave up 5 bases and V 6 bases, and 8 bases lay outside the gene matches. This CDR3 spans 15 amino acids. Germline V gene lookup returns CDR1 MNHNS and CDR2 SASEGT. For the CDR3, the DNA is TGTGCCAGCAGACCAAGGGACAGGAGGAATGAAAAACTGTTTTTT. It codes for CASRPRDRRNEKLFF.

There are many counts of this clonotype. The genes are TRBV5-6 and TRBJ2-1; no definite D call. CDR1 and CDR2 from the germline V gene are SGHDT and YYEEEE. This CDR3 comprises 11 residues. Trimming stripped 0 bases from V and 13 bases from J, with 8 bases between. CDR3 nucleotides: TGTGCCAGCAGCTTGGTGGGCCAACAGTTCTTC. Residues: CASSLVGQQFF.